This T cell receptor (beta chain) was found in a study of technical replicates of blood from a few donors. In its sample, this clone was seen once. Clones were sequenced by immunoSEQ multiplex PCR, and TCRdb holds only the in-frame ones, with some missing. The sample has 14,000 or so clones; roughly four fifths are singletons. The germline CDR1 and CDR2 sequences are MDHEN and SYDVKM. The CDR3 length is 14 residues. V was trimmed by 6 bases and J by 6 bases, leaving 15 bases between them. The V gene is TRBV28, the J gene TRBJ2-1; unclear D gene. The clonotype comes from a human donor in good health. Sequencing was done on a sample of PBMCs. CDR3 DNA: TGTGCCAGCAGGCCCCGACTGGGTTCCAATGAGCAGTTCTTC. Amino acid sequence: CASRPRLGSNEQFF.